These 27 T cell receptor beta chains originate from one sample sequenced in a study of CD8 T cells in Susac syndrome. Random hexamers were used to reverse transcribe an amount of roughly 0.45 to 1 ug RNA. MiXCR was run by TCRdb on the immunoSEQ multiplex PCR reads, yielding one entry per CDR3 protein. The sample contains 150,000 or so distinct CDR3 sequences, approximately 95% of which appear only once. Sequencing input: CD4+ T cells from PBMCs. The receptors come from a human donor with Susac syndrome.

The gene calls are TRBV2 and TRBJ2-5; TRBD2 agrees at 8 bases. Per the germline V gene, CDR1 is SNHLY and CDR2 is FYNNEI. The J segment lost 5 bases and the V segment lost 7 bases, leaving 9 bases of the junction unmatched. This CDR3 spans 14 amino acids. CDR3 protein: CASKDLAGGETQYF. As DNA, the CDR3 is TGTGCCAGCAAAGACCTCGCGGGGGGCGAGACCCAGTACTTC. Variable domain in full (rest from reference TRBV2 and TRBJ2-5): EPEVTQTPSHQVTQMGQEVILRCVPISNHLYFYWYRQILGQKVEFLVSFYNNEISEKSEIFDDQFSVERPDGSNFTLKIRSTKLEDSAMYFCASKDLAGGETQYFGPGTRLLVL.

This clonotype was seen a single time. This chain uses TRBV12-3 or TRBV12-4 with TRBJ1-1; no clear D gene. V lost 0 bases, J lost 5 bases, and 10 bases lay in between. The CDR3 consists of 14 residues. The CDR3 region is CASSLAGARTEAFF. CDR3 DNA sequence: TGTGCCAGCAGTTTAGCTGGTGCGAGGACTGAAGCTTTCTTT.

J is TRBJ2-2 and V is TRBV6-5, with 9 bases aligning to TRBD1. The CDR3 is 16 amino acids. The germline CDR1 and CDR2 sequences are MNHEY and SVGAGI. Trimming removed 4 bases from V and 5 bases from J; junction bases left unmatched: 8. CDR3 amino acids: CASSFQLTGGTGELFF. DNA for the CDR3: TGTGCCAGCAGTTTTCAGCTGACAGGGGGGACCGGGGAGCTGTTTTTT.

The CDR3 loop is CASSQDPQGLAGVNTQYF. The CDR3 region has the DNA TGTGCCAGCAGCCAAGATCCTCAGGGGCTAGCGGGGGTAAATACGCAGTATTTT. The chain uses TRBV4-2 and TRBJ2-3, with 10 nucleotides matching TRBD2. Germline V CDR1 and CDR2: LGHNA, YNFKEQ. J lost 7 bases, V lost 0 bases, and 13 bases had no gene match. This CDR3 has 18 residues.

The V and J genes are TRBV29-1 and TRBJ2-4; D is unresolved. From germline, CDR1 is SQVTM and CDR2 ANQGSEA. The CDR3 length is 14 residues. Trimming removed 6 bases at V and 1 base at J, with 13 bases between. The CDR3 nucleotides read TGCAGCGTCTCGGTGCCGGCGGCCAAAAACATTCAGTACTTC. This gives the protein CSVSVPAAKNIQYF.

CDR3 loop: CASSAGQGNQPQHF. The DNA for the CDR3 is TGTGCCAGCAGCGCGGGACAGGGAAATCAGCCCCAGCATTTT. The chain carries TRBV5-4 and TRBJ1-5; 9 bases map to TRBD1. Germline trimming cut 4 bases from V and 4 bases from J; bases unmatched to any gene: 3. The germline V gene has CDR1 SGHNT and CDR2 YYREEE (reference sequence). The CDR3 extends over 14 amino acids.

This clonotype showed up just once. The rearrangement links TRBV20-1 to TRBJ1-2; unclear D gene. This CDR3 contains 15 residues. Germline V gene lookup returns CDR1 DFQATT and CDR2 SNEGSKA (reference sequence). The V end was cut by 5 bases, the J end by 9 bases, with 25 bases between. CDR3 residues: CSAGSPERSAFSYTF. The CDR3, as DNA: TGCAGTGCTGGTAGCCCTGAGAGGTCCGCTTTTAGCTACACCTTC.

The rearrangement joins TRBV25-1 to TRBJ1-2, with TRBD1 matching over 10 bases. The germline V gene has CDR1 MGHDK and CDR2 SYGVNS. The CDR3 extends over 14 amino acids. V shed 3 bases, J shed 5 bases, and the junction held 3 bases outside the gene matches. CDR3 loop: CASSDPGQGYGYTF. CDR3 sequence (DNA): TGTGCCAGCAGTGATCCGGGACAGGGGTATGGCTACACCTTC.

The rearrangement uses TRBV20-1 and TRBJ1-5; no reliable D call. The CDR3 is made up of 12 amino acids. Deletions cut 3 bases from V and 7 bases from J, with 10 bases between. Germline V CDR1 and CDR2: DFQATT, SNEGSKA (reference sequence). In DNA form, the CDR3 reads TGCAGTGCTAGTCCGGGGAGACAGCCCCAGCATTTT. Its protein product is CSASPGRQPQHF.

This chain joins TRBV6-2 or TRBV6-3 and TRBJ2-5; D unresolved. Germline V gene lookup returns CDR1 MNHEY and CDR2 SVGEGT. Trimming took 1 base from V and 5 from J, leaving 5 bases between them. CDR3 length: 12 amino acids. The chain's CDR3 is CASSYFMETQYF. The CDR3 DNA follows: TGTGCCAGCAGTTACTTTATGGAGACCCAGTACTTC.

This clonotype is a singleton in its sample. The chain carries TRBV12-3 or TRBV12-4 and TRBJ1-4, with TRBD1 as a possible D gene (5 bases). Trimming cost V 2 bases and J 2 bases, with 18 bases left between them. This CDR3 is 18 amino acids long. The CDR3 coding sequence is TGTGCCAGCAGTTTATCTGTCTCGGCGGGGGGTACTAATGAAAAACTGTTTTTT. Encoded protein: CASSLSVSAGGTNEKLFF.

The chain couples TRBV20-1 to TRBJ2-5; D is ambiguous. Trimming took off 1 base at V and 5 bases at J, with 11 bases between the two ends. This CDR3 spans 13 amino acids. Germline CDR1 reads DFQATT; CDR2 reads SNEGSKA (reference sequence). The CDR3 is CSARGPTLETQYF. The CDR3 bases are TGCAGTGCTAGAGGCCCGACCCTGGAGACCCAGTACTTC.

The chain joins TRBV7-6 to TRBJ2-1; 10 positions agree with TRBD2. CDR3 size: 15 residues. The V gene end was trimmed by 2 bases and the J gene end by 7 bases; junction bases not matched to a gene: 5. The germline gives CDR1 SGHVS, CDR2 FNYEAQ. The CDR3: CASSLPAGGPNEQFF. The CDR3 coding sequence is TGTGCCAGCAGCTTACCAGCGGGGGGGCCGAATGAGCAGTTCTTC.

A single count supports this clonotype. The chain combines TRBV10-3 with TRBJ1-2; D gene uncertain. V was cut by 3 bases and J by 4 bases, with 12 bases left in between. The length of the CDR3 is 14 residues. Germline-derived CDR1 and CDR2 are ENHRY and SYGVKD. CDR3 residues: CAISEPRDGYGYTF. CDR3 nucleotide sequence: TGTGCCATCAGTGAACCACGGGATGGCTATGGCTACACCTTC.

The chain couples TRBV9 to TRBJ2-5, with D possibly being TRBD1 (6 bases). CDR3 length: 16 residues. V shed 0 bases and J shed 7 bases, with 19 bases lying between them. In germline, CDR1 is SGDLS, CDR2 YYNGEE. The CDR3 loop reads CASSVDPQGSGGTQYF. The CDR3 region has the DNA TGTGCCAGCAGCGTAGATCCTCAGGGGTCCGGAGGGACCCAGTACTTC.

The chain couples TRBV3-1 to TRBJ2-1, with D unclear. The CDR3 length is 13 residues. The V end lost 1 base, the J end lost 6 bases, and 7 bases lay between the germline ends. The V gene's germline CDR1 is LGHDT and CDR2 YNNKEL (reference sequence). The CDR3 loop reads CASSQAALNEQFF. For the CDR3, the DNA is TGTGCCAGCAGCCAAGCTGCTCTCAATGAGCAGTTCTTC.

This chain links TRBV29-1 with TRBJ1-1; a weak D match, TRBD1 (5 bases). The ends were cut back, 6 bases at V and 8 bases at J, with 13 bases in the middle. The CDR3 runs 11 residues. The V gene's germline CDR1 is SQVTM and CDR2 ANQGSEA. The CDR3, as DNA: TGCAGCGTCAGACAGTCCAGGGAAGCTTTCTTT. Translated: CSVRQSREAFF.

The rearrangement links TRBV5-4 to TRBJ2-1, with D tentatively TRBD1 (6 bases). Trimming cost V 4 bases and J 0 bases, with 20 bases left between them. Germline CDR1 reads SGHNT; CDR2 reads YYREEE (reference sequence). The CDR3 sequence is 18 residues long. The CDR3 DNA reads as TGTGCCAGCAGCGACACCCTGGGGGCGTCGAGCTCCTACAATGAGCAGTTCTTC. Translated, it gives CASSDTLGASSSYNEQFF.

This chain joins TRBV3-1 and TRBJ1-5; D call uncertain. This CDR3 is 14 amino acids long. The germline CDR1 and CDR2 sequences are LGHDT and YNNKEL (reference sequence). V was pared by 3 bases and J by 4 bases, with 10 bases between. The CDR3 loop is CASSHRTANQPQHF. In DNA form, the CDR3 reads TGTGCCAGCAGCCATCGCACAGCTAATCAGCCCCAGCATTTT.

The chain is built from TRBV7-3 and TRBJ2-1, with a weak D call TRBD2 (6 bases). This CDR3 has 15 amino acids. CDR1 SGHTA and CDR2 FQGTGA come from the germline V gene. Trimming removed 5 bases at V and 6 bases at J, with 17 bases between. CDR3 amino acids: CASSLTQGGGNEQFF. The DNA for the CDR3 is TGTGCCAGCAGCCTGACCCAGGGAGGCGGCAATGAGCAGTTCTTC.

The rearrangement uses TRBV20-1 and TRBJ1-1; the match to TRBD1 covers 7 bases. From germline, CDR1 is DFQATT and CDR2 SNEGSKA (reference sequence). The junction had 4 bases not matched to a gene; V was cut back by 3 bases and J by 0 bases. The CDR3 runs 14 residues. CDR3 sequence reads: CSASPGQLNTEAFF. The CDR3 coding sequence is TGCAGTGCTAGCCCGGGACAGCTGAACACTGAAGCTTTCTTT.

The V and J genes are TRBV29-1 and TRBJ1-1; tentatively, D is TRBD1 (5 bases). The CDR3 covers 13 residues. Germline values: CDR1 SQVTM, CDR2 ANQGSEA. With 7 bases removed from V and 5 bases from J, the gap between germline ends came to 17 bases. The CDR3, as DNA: TGCAGCGCCAACAGGTATGAAAGGACTGAAGCTTTCTTT. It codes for CSANRYERTEAFF.

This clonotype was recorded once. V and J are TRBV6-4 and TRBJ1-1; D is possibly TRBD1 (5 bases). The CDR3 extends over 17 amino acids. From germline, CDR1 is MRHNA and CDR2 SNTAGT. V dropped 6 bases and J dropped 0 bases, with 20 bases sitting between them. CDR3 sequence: CASSLLPIGQMNTEAFF. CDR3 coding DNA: TGTGCCAGCAGCCTACTTCCAATAGGACAAATGAACACTGAAGCTTTCTTT.

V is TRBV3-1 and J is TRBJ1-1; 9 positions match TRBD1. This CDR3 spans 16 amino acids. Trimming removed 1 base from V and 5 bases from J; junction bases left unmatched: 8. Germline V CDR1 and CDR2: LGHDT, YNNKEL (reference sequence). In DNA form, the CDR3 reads TGTGCCAGCAGCCAAGTAGGGGGGACAGGGAGTACTGAAGCTTTCTTT. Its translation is CASSQVGGTGSTEAFF.

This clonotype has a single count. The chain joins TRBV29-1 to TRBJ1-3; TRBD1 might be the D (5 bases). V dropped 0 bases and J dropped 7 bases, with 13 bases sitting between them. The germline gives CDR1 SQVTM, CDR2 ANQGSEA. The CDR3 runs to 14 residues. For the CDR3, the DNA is TGCAGCGTTGAAGATTCAGACAGCGCGAACACCATATATTTT. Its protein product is CSVEDSDSANTIYF.

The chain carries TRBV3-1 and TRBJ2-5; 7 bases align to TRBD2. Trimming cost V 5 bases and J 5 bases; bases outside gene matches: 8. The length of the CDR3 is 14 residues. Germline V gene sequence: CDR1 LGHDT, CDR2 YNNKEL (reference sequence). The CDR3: CASSERGSGETQYF. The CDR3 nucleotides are TGTGCCAGCAGCGAGAGGGGTAGCGGGGAGACCCAGTACTTC.

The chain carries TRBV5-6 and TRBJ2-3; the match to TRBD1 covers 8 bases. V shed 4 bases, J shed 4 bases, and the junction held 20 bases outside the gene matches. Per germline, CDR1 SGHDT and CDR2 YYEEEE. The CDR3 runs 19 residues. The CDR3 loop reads CASSQPLPGGRVFADTQYF. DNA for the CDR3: TGTGCCAGCAGCCAACCCCTCCCAGGGGGCCGTGTATTCGCAGATACGCAGTATTTT.